This T cell receptor (beta chain) was identified in a study of blood T cell repertoires in COVID-19. Study overall: COVID-19 samples from acute and convalescent phases originated in the United States, Italy and Spain. T cells, B-cell-depleted T cells, or PBMCs supplied cDNA or gDNA.

Per the original data handling: Scientists estimated how many nucleated cells there were by amplifying reference gene primers. Only in-frame clones appear in the TCRdb table, and some are missing; sequencing was by immunoSEQ multiplex PCR. V and J calls and clone size follow that table, whereas D and trimming were derived from the DNA. The sample has roughly 260,000 clones, 85% to 90% seen once; the top ten hold roughly 3.7%. V was pared by 8 bases and J by 5 bases, with 18 bases between. Germline CDR1 MNHEY, CDR2 SVGAGI. The CDR3 contains 14 residues. The source material was peripheral blood. This chain connects TRBV6-5 to TRBJ1-1; D possibly corresponds to TRBD1 (6 bases). The source of this sequence is a woman aged 40 to 49 with acute or convalescent COVID-19. This chain's CDR3 is CASAKTGRGTEAFF. Written as DNA, the CDR3 is TGTGCCAGCGCCAAAACAGGGCGGGGGACTGAAGCTTTCTTT.